Shown below are 27 T cell receptor beta chains from a single sample sequenced in a study of cytomegalovirus exposure and HLA in healthy donors. Sequencing used immunoSEQ multiplex PCR; TCRdb keeps in-frame clones, though not all of them. The sample contains around 250,000 clones, around 89% of which appear only once. Input material: PBMCs. These receptors came from a woman younger than 30 in good health and CMV-seronegative.

The J gene is TRBJ1-5, the V gene TRBV6-5; TRBD1 matches at 12 bases. Germline V lookup: CDR1 MNHEY, CDR2 SVGAGI. The V and J ends lost 6 bases and 8 bases, in that order; junction bases with no gene match: 5. This CDR3 contains 14 residues. CDR3 sequence: CASSPGQGAEPQHF. CDR3 DNA sequence: TGTGCCAGCAGCCCGGGACAGGGGGCAGAGCCCCAGCATTTT.

V usage is TRBV9 and J usage is TRBJ2-1; 9 nucleotides line up with TRBD2. The J segment lost 9 bases and the V segment lost 0 bases, leaving 10 bases of the junction unmatched. Looked up from germline, CDR1 is SGDLS and CDR2 is YYNGEE. CDR3 size: 16 residues. The CDR3 sequence: CASSVDAGGLSSEQFF. The DNA of the CDR3 is TGTGCCAGCAGCGTAGACGCGGGGGGGCTTTCTAGTGAGCAGTTCTTC.

Only one count was recorded for this clone. The V gene is TRBV25-1, the J gene TRBJ2-1; 10 positions agree with TRBD1. Losses at the gene ends were 7 bases for V and 6 bases for J; bases not matched to a gene: 6. CDR1 and CDR2 (germline): MGHDK, SYGVNS. CDR3 size: 14 residues. This CDR3 is CASIRQGAGNEQFF. CDR3 coding DNA: TGTGCCAGCATCCGACAGGGGGCGGGCAATGAGCAGTTCTTC.

The J gene is TRBJ2-5, the V gene TRBV5-1; 7 bases are a match to TRBD2. CDR3 length: 12 residues. Germline CDR1 is SGHRS and CDR2 is YFSETQ. The junction had 1 base not matched to a gene; V was cut back by 5 bases and J by 3 bases. The DNA of the CDR3 is TGCGCCAGCAGGGGGGGGGAAGAGACCCAGTACTTC. Its protein is CASRGGEETQYF.

The CDR3 loop is CASSQGRDSELSYEQYF. The CDR3 nucleotides read TGCGCCAGCAGCCAAGGGCGGGACAGTGAGCTCTCCTACGAGCAGTACTTC. This chain uses TRBV4-1 with TRBJ2-7, with D possibly being TRBD1 (7 bases). There are 17 residues in the CDR3. Trimming cost V 1 base and J 0 bases, with 16 bases left between them. Looked up from germline, CDR1 is MGHRA and CDR2 is YSYEKL.

This chain links TRBV28 with TRBJ1-6; a possible D gene is TRBD1 (5 bases). The V gene's germline CDR1 is MDHEN and CDR2 SYDVKM. CDR3 length equals 16 residues. Trimming stripped 2 bases from V and 2 bases from J, with 10 bases between. The CDR3 sequence: CASSLPRDPYNSPLHF. As DNA, the CDR3 is TGTGCCAGCAGTTTACCCAGGGATCCCTATAATTCACCCCTCCACTTT.

The gene calls are TRBV5-1 and TRBJ1-1, with 8 bases lining up with TRBD1. Germline CDR1 is SGHRS and CDR2 is YFSETQ. V was clipped by 4 bases and J by 0 bases; unmatched bases: 8. This CDR3 is 16 amino acids long. The DNA of the CDR3 is TGCGCCAGCAGCGAATCAACAGGGGGGATGAACACTGAAGCTTTCTTT. This gives the protein CASSESTGGMNTEAFF. The variable domain in full, with the rest retrieved from reference TRBV5-1 and TRBJ1-1, is KAGVTQTPRYLIKTRGQQVTLSCSPISGHRSVSWYQQTPGQGLQFLFEYFSETQRNKGNFPGRFSGRQFSNSRSEMNVSTLELGDSALYLCASSESTGGMNTEAFFGQGTRLTVV.

V is TRBV28 and J is TRBJ1-5; no definite D call. V dropped 0 bases and J dropped 0 bases, with 12 bases sitting between them. The germline V gene encodes CDR1 MDHEN and CDR2 SYDVKM. The length of the CDR3 is 17 residues. CDR3 loop: CASSLWRAIYSNQPQHF. CDR3 coding DNA: TGTGCCAGCAGTTTATGGAGGGCAATCTATAGCAATCAGCCCCAGCATTTT. The entire variable domain, with the rest obtained from reference TRBV28 and TRBJ1-5, is as follows: DVKVTQSSRYLVKRTGEKVFLECVQDMDHENMFWYRQDPGLGLRLIYFSYDVKMKEKGDIPEGYSVSREKKERFSLILESASTNQTSMYLCASSLWRAIYSNQPQHFGDGTRLSIL.

The chain couples TRBV6-5 to TRBJ2-1; the match to TRBD2 covers 15 bases. This CDR3 region has 14 residues. V gave up 4 bases and J gave up 15 bases; unmatched junction bases: 7. The germline V gene has CDR1 MNHEY and CDR2 SVGAGI. This chain's CDR3 is CASSSGTSGGRLFF. As DNA, the CDR3 is TGTGCCAGCAGTTCAGGGACTAGCGGGGGGAGGCTGTTCTTC.

In its sample, this clone was seen once. The J gene is TRBJ2-7, the V gene TRBV5-1, with 8 positions matching TRBD2. V lost 2 bases and J lost 7; bases outside the gene matches: 8. Germline CDR1 reads SGHRS; CDR2 reads YFSETQ. The CDR3 loop spans 14 amino acids. Written as DNA, the CDR3 is TGCGCCAGCAGCTTCTTAGCGGGGATAGAGGAGCAGTACTTC. Protein sequence: CASSFLAGIEEQYF.

The rearrangement joins TRBV19 to TRBJ1-1; no definite D call. This CDR3 spans 15 amino acids. Trimming shortened V by 3 bases and J by 0 bases, and 11 bases separated the two germline ends. CDR1 is LNHDA, CDR2 SQIVND, per germline (reference sequence). CDR3 sequence: CASSMVRVMNTEAFF. For the CDR3, the DNA is TGTGCCAGTAGTATGGTCCGGGTCATGAACACTGAAGCTTTCTTT. Full variable domain (missing parts from reference TRBV19 and TRBJ1-1): DGGITQSPKYLFRKEGQNVTLSCEQNLNHDAMYWYRQDPGQGLRLIYYSQIVNDFQKGDIAEGYSVSREKKESFPLTVTSAQKNPTAFYLCASSMVRVMNTEAFFGQGTRLTVV.

The gene calls are TRBV28 and TRBJ2-1, with D perhaps TRBD1 (7 bases). CDR1 is MDHEN and CDR2 is SYDVKM in the germline V gene. The CDR3 covers 14 residues. The V gene lost 3 bases and the J gene lost 8 bases, with 14 bases spanning the gap. In DNA form, the CDR3 reads TGTGCCAGCAGTTTCCGCCCAGGGGGGCATGAGCAGTTCTTC. This gives the protein CASSFRPGGHEQFF.

The sample holds one count of this clone. J is TRBJ1-6 and V is TRBV4-3; 11 positions agree with TRBD1. Germline V gene lookup returns CDR1 LGHNA and CDR2 YSLEER. J gave up 5 bases and V 5 bases, and 2 bases lay outside the gene matches. This CDR3 contains 15 residues. CDR3 in DNA: TGCGCCAGCAGCGTGGGACAGGGGGATAATTCACCCCTCCACTTT. Translation: CASSVGQGDNSPLHF.

The gene calls are TRBV9 and TRBJ1-2; 9 nucleotides line up with TRBD1. V was clipped by 0 bases and J by 5 bases; unmatched bases: 8. This CDR3 spans 16 amino acids. The germline gives CDR1 SGDLS, CDR2 YYNGEE. The DNA for the CDR3 is TGTGCCAGCAGCGTAGCTGGGGACAGGGAATTTTATGGCTACACCTTC. It yields the protein CASSVAGDREFYGYTF.

Details on this clone: Other DNA sequences in this specimen translate into the identical CDR3. This chain uses TRBV9 with TRBJ2-2; possibly TRBD1 for D (5 bases). The CDR3 runs 12 residues. The germline V and J ends were trimmed by 4 bases and 5 bases, with 6 bases remaining between them. Germline V gene lookup returns CDR1 SGDLS and CDR2 YYNGEE. The CDR3 reads CASSQGTGELFF. The CDR3 DNA sequence: TGTGCCAGCAGCCAGGGAACCGGGGAGCTGTTTTTT.

The J gene is TRBJ2-1, the V gene TRBV18, with D perhaps matching TRBD2 (5 bases). The CDR3 has 15 amino acids. Per germline, CDR1 KGHSH and CDR2 LQKENI. Trimming took off 2 bases at V and 6 bases at J, with 14 bases between the two ends. CDR3 DNA sequence: TGTGCCAGCTCACCAGGGAGACCGACATTCAATGAGCAGTTCTTC. Translating gives CASSPGRPTFNEQFF.

The DNA of the CDR3 is TGTGCCAGCAAAAAAGCGGAGGGCAAAAATTCACCCCTCCACTTT. This encodes CASKKAEGKNSPLHF. The chain joins TRBV2 to TRBJ1-6; no clear D. The V gene lost 7 bases and the J gene lost 7 bases, with 17 bases spanning the gap. Germline CDR1 SNHLY, CDR2 FYNNEI. The CDR3 spans 15 residues.

V and J are TRBV19 and TRBJ2-2; D is ambiguous. Germline CDR1 reads LNHDA; CDR2 reads SQIVND (reference sequence). Deletions cut 3 bases from V and 4 bases from J, with 9 bases between. The CDR3 has 14 residues. The CDR3 DNA reads as TGTGCCAGTAGTATGGGCTCGCCCACCGGGGAGCTGTTTTTT. It codes for CASSMGSPTGELFF.

CDR3 residues: CASSFRDRVIGNEQFF. For the CDR3, the DNA is TGTGCCAGCAGCTTCCGGGACAGGGTGATTGGCAATGAGCAGTTCTTC. This chain connects TRBV5-4 to TRBJ2-1; TRBD1 matches 9 bases. The CDR3 totals 16 residues. The trim removed 2 bases at V and 6 bases at J, leaving 9 bases unmatched. Germline CDR1 is SGHNT and CDR2 is YYREEE (reference sequence).

The chain joins TRBV7-9 to TRBJ1-2; 8 nucleotides align to TRBD1. V was pared by 5 bases and J by 0 bases, with 8 bases of the junction left unmatched. There are 16 residues in the CDR3. CDR1 is SEHNR, CDR2 FQNEAQ, per germline (reference sequence). The CDR3, as DNA: TGTGCCAGCAGCCCCGTAGGGGGACAGGCTAACTATGGCTACACCTTC. Protein: CASSPVGGQANYGYTF.

The chain has TRBV15 and TRBJ2-3, with D unclear. Germline V CDR1 and CDR2: LNHNV, YYDKDF (reference sequence). The CDR3 spans 13 residues. V was shortened by 0 bases and J by 8 bases, with 9 bases between the two germline ends. CDR3 sequence: CATSRDTPGTQYF. CDR3 in DNA: TGTGCCACCAGCAGAGATACTCCGGGTACGCAGTATTTT.

The chain is built from TRBV19 and TRBJ1-5; possible D gene TRBD1, 6 bases. Germline V gives CDR1 LNHDA, CDR2 SQIVND (reference sequence). Trimming took off 5 bases at V and 2 bases at J, with 16 bases between the two ends. The CDR3 runs 16 residues. This CDR3 is CASSHTGRGGNQPQHF. The CDR3 coding sequence is TGTGCCAGTAGTCACACAGGGAGGGGGGGCAATCAGCCCCAGCATTTT.

The V call is TRBV28, the J call TRBJ1-5, with D uncertain. The CDR3 sequence is 16 residues long. Germline lookup yields CDR1 MDHEN and CDR2 SYDVKM. V gave up 1 base and J gave up 1 base, with 11 bases separating them. The chain's CDR3 is CASSLYPGRSNQPQHF. The CDR3 coding sequence is TGTGCCAGCAGTTTATATCCGGGGAGGAGCAATCAGCCCCAGCATTTT.

The chain uses TRBV5-6 and TRBJ1-1; D perhaps matches TRBD1 (6 bases). Germline values: CDR1 SGHDT, CDR2 YYEEEE. The CDR3 is 13 residues long. Trimming cost V 4 bases and J 1 base, with 8 bases left between them. CDR3: CASSTTGNTEAFF. CDR3 nucleotide sequence: TGTGCCAGCAGCACGACAGGGAACACTGAAGCTTTCTTT.

The chain recombines TRBV11-2 with TRBJ1-1; 8 nucleotides match TRBD1. Germline V lookup: CDR1 SGHAT, CDR2 FQNNGV. CDR3 length equals 16 residues. V lost 4 bases, J lost 6 bases, and 13 bases stayed unmatched. As DNA, the CDR3 is TGTGCCAGCAGCTCCGTCAGGGGGCAAACGGACTCTGAAGCTTTCTTT. This encodes CASSSVRGQTDSEAFF. Combining the CDR3 with reference TRBV11-2 and TRBJ1-1 gives the whole variable domain EAGVAQSPRYKIIEKRQSVAFWCNPISGHATLYWYQQILGQGPKLLIQFQNNGVVDDSQLPKDRFSAERLKGVDSTLKIQPAKLEDSAVYLCASSSVRGQTDSEAFFGQGTRLTVV.

The gene calls are TRBV28 and TRBJ2-7, with D maybe TRBD1 (6 bases). CDR3 size: 16 residues. CDR1 MDHEN and CDR2 SYDVKM come from the germline V gene. The V gene lost 3 bases and the J gene lost 2 bases, with 17 bases spanning the gap. CDR3 in amino acids: CASSLGDTDITYEQYF. In nucleotides, the CDR3 is TGTGCCAGCAGTTTGGGGGACACTGACATTACCTACGAGCAGTACTTC.

This clone showed up just once. The genes are TRBV4-1 and TRBJ2-1; possible D gene TRBD2, 6 bases. Germline-derived CDR1 and CDR2 are MGHRA and YSYEKL. Trimming removed 5 bases from V and 9 bases from J, with 17 bases in between. The CDR3 has 14 residues. This CDR3 reads CASSFRGFPGEQFF. CDR3 coding DNA: TGCGCCAGCAGCTTTCGGGGGTTCCCCGGTGAGCAGTTCTTC.